One and the same sample provided the 9 T cell receptor beta chains below, sequenced in a study of T cell responses to AZD1222 COVID-19 vaccine. Clones were read by immunoSEQ multiplex PCR, and TCRdb kept only the in-frame ones, dropping some. The sample carries about 83,000 clones, approximately 90% recorded once. Specimen: peripheral blood, collected on day 0 of AZD1222 vaccination. These receptors were taken from an adult in good health.

The sample holds a few counts of this clone. The gene calls are TRBV6-1 and TRBJ2-1, with 11 bases lining up with TRBD2. This CDR3 has 15 amino acids. V was clipped by 2 bases and J by 4 bases; unmatched bases: 1. Germline V gives CDR1 MNHNS, CDR2 SASEGT. The CDR3 is CASSERTSGYNEQFF. In DNA form, the CDR3 reads TGTGCCAGCAGTGAACGGACTAGCGGGTACAATGAGCAGTTCTTC.

The chain couples TRBV6-5 to TRBJ1-1; D not certain. The V end was cut by 10 bases, the J end by 3 bases, with 12 bases between. The germline CDR1 and CDR2 sequences are MNHEY and SVGAGI. The CDR3 extends over 12 amino acids. The CDR3 DNA reads TGTGCCATCTTACCGGGGTACACTGAAGCTTTCTTT. Its translation: CAILPGYTEAFF.

The rearrangement uses TRBV24-1 and TRBJ2-3; D gene ambiguous. Germline V gene sequence: CDR1 KGHDR, CDR2 SFDVKD. The CDR3 is 15 amino acids. Deletions cut 0 bases from V and 0 bases from J, with 6 bases between. Written as DNA, the CDR3 is TGTGCCACCAGTGATTTGAAAGGGAGCACAGATACGCAGTATTTT. Residues: CATSDLKGSTDTQYF.

This chain connects TRBV7-9 to TRBJ2-3, with D perhaps TRBD2 (7 bases). This CDR3 region has 16 residues. CDR1 SEHNR and CDR2 FQNEAQ come from the germline V gene (reference sequence). Trimming shortened V by 5 bases and J by 0 bases, and 15 bases separated the two germline ends. The CDR3 spells CASSPKGGPSTDTQYF. DNA of the CDR3: TGTGCCAGCAGCCCTAAGGGGGGGCCGAGCACAGATACGCAGTATTTT.

This clone was seen once. The J gene is TRBJ2-7, the V gene TRBV2, with 7 positions matching TRBD1. The junction had 6 bases not matched to a gene; V was cut back by 7 bases and J by 6 bases. Germline lookup yields CDR1 SNHLY and CDR2 FYNNEI. This CDR3 comprises 12 residues. CDR3 sequence (DNA): TGTGCCAGCAACGGACAGGCGACCGAGCAGTACTTC. This translates into CASNGQATEQYF.

The genes are TRBV5-1 and TRBJ1-1; D uncertain. Trimming pared 2 bases from V and 0 bases from J, leaving 11 bases between. The CDR3 covers 15 residues. Germline assignment: CDR1 SGHRS and CDR2 YFSETQ. The CDR3 loop is CASSFGFALNTEAFF. CDR3 sequence (DNA): TGCGCCAGCAGCTTCGGATTCGCTCTGAACACTGAAGCTTTCTTT.

The J gene is TRBJ1-1, the V gene TRBV3-1 (or the pseudogene TRBV3-2), with TRBD1 as a possible D gene (6 bases). Per the germline V gene, CDR1 is LGHDT and CDR2 is YNNKEL (reference sequence). The CDR3 is made up of 18 amino acids. The V end lost 5 bases, the J end lost 1 base, and 23 bases lay between the germline ends. CDR3 protein: CASSARQEVFSGNTEAFF. The DNA of the CDR3 is TGTGCCAGCAGCGCGCGACAGGAGGTTTTTAGCGGGAACACTGAAGCTTTCTTT.

The V call is TRBV24-1, the J call TRBJ1-1, with D perhaps TRBD1 (5 bases). Trimming removed 4 bases from V and 6 bases from J, with 14 bases in between. There are 14 residues in the CDR3. Germline V gene data show CDR1 as KGHDR and CDR2 as SFDVKD. The CDR3 sequence: CATSDGPGSPEAFF. The CDR3 DNA reads TGTGCCACCAGTGACGGCCCAGGGTCCCCTGAAGCTTTCTTT.

This clone has only a few counts. The chain combines TRBV2 with TRBJ2-7; 7 bases agree with TRBD1. V lost 8 bases to trimming and J lost 2 bases; unmatched junction nucleotides: 21. Germline V gene sequence: CDR1 SNHLY, CDR2 FYNNEI. This CDR3 is 18 amino acids long. The CDR3 here is CASRRQGQRDTKTYEQYF. The DNA of the CDR3 is TGTGCCAGCCGGAGACAGGGTCAAAGAGACACTAAGACCTACGAGCAGTACTTC.